Listed below are T cell receptor beta chains from one sample, sequenced in a study of T cell clonotyping in hematopoietic cell transplantation. TCRdb's copy holds only in-frame clones and misses some; the assay was immunoSEQ multiplex PCR. The table has 27,000 or so clones, more than 70% seen once. The specimen was peripheral blood mononuclear cells, collected before stem cell transplant. Every receptor here comes from a man in his forties or fifties with myelodysplastic syndrome. Some clones in this sample may be carry-over from other donors' samples. Each CDR3 is given with its conserved first and last residue. A D gene is named only where the DNA matches it firmly. Clone size is not always given. Where it is, it says once, few, many or a class for expanded clones.

>TRBV11-1|-|TRBJ2-7|-
TGTGCCAGCAGCTTAGAGTACAGTTACGAGCAGTACTTC
CASSLEYSYEQYF
>TRBV5-6|-|TRBJ1-1|-
TGTGCCAGCAGCCTACGGACCTCCTTCCATAACACTGAAGCTTTCTTT
CASSLRTSFHNTEAFF
>TRBV9|-|TRBJ1-1|-
TGTGCCAGCAGCCCTCAACTGATGAACACTGAAGCTTTCTTT
CASSPQLMNTEAFF
>TRBV7-2|-|TRBJ2-3|-
TGTGCCAGCAGCTTACGGCAGAGCACAGATACGCAGTATTTT
CASSLRQSTDTQYF
>TRBV5-6|-|TRBJ2-1|TRBD1
TGTGCCAGCAGCTGGACAGGGGGCGAGCAGTTCTTC
CASSWTGGEQFF
>TRBV6-5|-|TRBJ1-4|-
TGTGCCAGCAGCGAAAAAAGTGAAAAACTGTTTTTT
CASSEKSEKLFF
>TRBV6-5|-|TRBJ2-6|-
TGTGCCAGCAGTTACACTATTGACTCTGGGGCCAACGTCCTGACTTTC
CASSYTIDSGANVLTF
>TRBV6-5|-|TRBJ1-1|TRBD1
TGTGCCAGCAGTTACGAGGGGACAGGGACCACTGAAGCTTTCTTT
CASSYEGTGTTEAFF
>TRBV6-5|once|TRBJ1-5|TRBD1
TGTGCCAGCACTTTAACAGGGGGCGGAAATCAGCCCCAGCATTTT
CASTLTGGGNQPQHF
>TRBV6-5|-|TRBJ1-2|-
TGTGCCAGCAGGCCAACAGCTCCCGAACTGGGGGGCTACACCTTC
CASRPTAPELGGYTF
>TRBV7-6|-|TRBJ2-7|TRBD1
TGTGCCAGCAGCTTAGCGGGACAGGGATCCTACGAGCAGTACTTC
CASSLAGQGSYEQYF
>TRBV7-2|once|TRBJ1-5|-
TGTGCCAGCAGCTTAGTGGGCATTGGCAATCAGCCCCAGCATTTT
CASSLVGIGNQPQHF
>TRBV6-5|-|TRBJ1-2|-
TGTGCCAGCAGCCAAGGCAGGTTAGACTATGGCTACACCTTC
CASSQGRLDYGYTF
>TRBV30|few|TRBJ2-7|-
TGTGCCTGGAGTCAGGGTCAGCCCTCCTACTCCTACGAGCAGTACTTC
CAWSQGQPSYSYEQYF
>TRBV10-3|-|TRBJ1-2|-
TGTGCCATCAGTGACCCTCGGTATGGGAGGGTCCATGGCTACACCTTC
CAISDPRYGRVHGYTF
>TRBV19|-|TRBJ2-3|-
TGTGCCAGTAGTATCACCCCCAACCCCACAGATACGCAGTATTTT
CASSITPNPTDTQYF
>TRBV30|-|TRBJ1-4|-
TGTGCCTGGAGTGTCGGCAGCGCGGGGAAACTGTTTTTT
CAWSVGSAGKLFF
>TRBV7-8|-|TRBJ1-6|TRBD1
TGTGCCAGCAGCTTAGATACAGGGGGCTCCTATAATTCACCCCTCCACTTT
CASSLDTGGSYNSPLHF
>TRBV7-8|-|TRBJ2-3|-
TGTGCCAGCAGCTTAGGCACAGATACGCAGTATTTT
CASSLGTDTQYF
>TRBV28|-|TRBJ2-1|-
TGTGCCACCCATTTGGGAGATTGGTTCTTC
CATHLGDWFF
>TRBV27|-|TRBJ2-1|-
TGTGCCAGCAGTTTACCGTGGTCGGAGCAGTTCTTC
CASSLPWSEQFF
>TRBV6-5|-|TRBJ2-2|-
TGTGCCAGCAGTTACTCCCTCGGGGCCGGGGAGCTGTTTTTT
CASSYSLGAGELFF
>TRBV29-1|few|TRBJ1-4|-
TGCAGCGTTCGCAATAGTAATGAAAAACTGTTTTTT
CSVRNSNEKLFF
>TRBV30|-|TRBJ1-4|-
TGTGCCTGGAGTGTACCCCGGAGGGTCGAAAAACTGTTTTTT
CAWSVPRRVEKLFF
>TRBV4-2|-|TRBJ2-7|TRBD2
TGTGCCAGCAGCCAGGTTACAGGGGGGGGACTAGCGGGAGGCTCCTACGAGCAGTACTTC
CASSQVTGGGLAGGSYEQYF
>TRBV10-1|-|TRBJ2-7|TRBD1
TGCGCCAGCATCCAGGTGGACAGGAGAACCTACGAGCAGTACTTC
CASIQVDRRTYEQYF
>TRBV28|few|TRBJ2-1|-
TGTGCCAGCAGTTTGGCAGACAATGAGCAGTTCTTC
CASSLADNEQFF
>TRBV7-2|once|TRBJ1-5|-
TGTGCCAGCAGCTTATCGGGAAATCAGCCCCAGCATTTT
CASSLSGNQPQHF
>TRBV30|-|TRBJ1-1|-
TGTGCCTGGGCGTTAGGAGGTTTGGTCACTGAAGCTTTCTTT
CAWALGGLVTEAFF
>TRBV19|-|TRBJ1-6|-
TGTGCCAGTAGTATGGGGGTTAATTCACCCCTCCACTTT
CASSMGVNSPLHF